Listed here are 3 T cell receptor beta chains from one sample, sequenced in a study of blood T cell repertoires in COVID-19. Sequencing was performed with immunoSEQ multiplex PCR; in TCRdb, only in-frame clones are kept and a portion is missing. The repertoire consists of tens of thousands of clones, with 85% to 90% occurring once and the leading ten covering around 1.2%. Input material: peripheral blood. The receptors were gathered from a woman aged 55-75 years with acute or convalescent COVID-19.

The rearrangement links TRBV2 to TRBJ1-2, with 9 bases fitting TRBD1. J was trimmed by 7 bases and V by 2 bases; bases with no gene match: 8. The germline CDR1 and CDR2 sequences are SNHLY and FYNNEI. The CDR3 is 15 residues long. CDR3 sequence reads: CASSERGGQGSGYTF. The CDR3 coding sequence is TGTGCCAGCAGTGAAAGGGGGGGACAGGGCAGTGGCTACACCTTC. Variable domain in full (rest from reference TRBV2 and TRBJ1-2): EPEVTQTPSHQVTQMGQEVILRCVPISNHLYFYWYRQILGQKVEFLVSFYNNEISEKSEIFDDQFSVERPDGSNFTLKIRSTKLEDSAMYFCASSERGGQGSGYTFGSGTRLTVV.

The chain has TRBV4-3 and TRBJ1-6, with D possibly TRBD1 on 6 matching bases. V was clipped by 1 base and J by 8 bases, with 9 bases between them. The CDR3 is made up of 14 amino acids. Per germline, CDR1 LGHNA and CDR2 YSLEER. In DNA form, the CDR3 reads TGCGCCAGCAGCCAAGTACAGGGCGATTCACCCCTCCACTTT. Its translation is CASSQVQGDSPLHF.

This sequence joins TRBV11-3 and TRBJ2-2, with 7 nucleotides matching TRBD1. This CDR3 has 16 residues. Germline CDR1 SGHNT, CDR2 YENEEA. Germline trimming cut 5 bases from V and 3 bases from J; bases unmatched to any gene: 9. The CDR3, as DNA: TGTGCCAGCAGCACACGCCGGGACAGATACACCGGGGAGCTGTTTTTT. This gives the protein CASSTRRDRYTGELFF. The full variable domain, its missing parts supplied by reference TRBV11-3 and TRBJ2-2, is EAGVVQSPRYKIIEKKQPVAFWCNPISGHNTLYWYLQNLGQGPELLIRYENEEAVDDSQLPKDRFSAERLKGVDSTLKIQPAELGDSAVYLCASSTRRDRYTGELFFGEGSRLTVL.